This TCR beta chain comes out of a study of sequential checkpoint blockade in melanoma. Profiled with immunoSEQ multiplex PCR; TCRdb holds only in-frame clones, not every one. Of 25,000 to 30,000 clones listed, around 80% are singletons. CDR1 is SGHAT and CDR2 is FQDESV in the germline V gene (reference sequence). This CDR3 spans 15 amino acids. Trimming stripped 3 bases from V and 4 bases from J, with 13 bases between. Treatment indicated: randomized to nivolumab then ipilimumab (arm A) or the reverse (arm B). This receptor was taken from a human donor with melanoma. The V and J genes are TRBV11-1 and TRBJ2-4; D may be TRBD2 (6 bases). The sequenced sample was CD8+ T cells sorted from blood (inferred from file names), obtained from a patient given nivolumab and ipilimumab in sequence. The CDR3 region is CASSFAGTAKNIQYF. DNA of the CDR3: TGTGCCAGCAGCTTCGCGGGGACGGCTAAAAACATTCAGTACTTC.